The clone carrying this T cell receptor (beta chain) was found many times. What it binds is unknown. The data originate from a study of T-cell reconstitution after alpha-beta-depleted transplantation in children. Deletions cut 6 bases from V and 2 bases from J, with 9 bases between. This CDR3 comprises 13 residues. Study observations and caveats: Where some patients showed high TCRbeta diversity at day 60, it came from recipient T cells and thymic progenitors that had survived.

Preparation of the TCRbeta library involved a method that used unique molecular identifiers. TCRdb reanalysed the PCR reads using MiXCR and keeps one entry per CDR3 protein. This table has around 100,000 distinct CDR3 sequences, approximately 10% appearing once. The clonotype comes from a boy under 10 years old with acute lymphoblastic leukemia, due to receive a stem cell transplant. V usage is TRBV12-3 or TRBV12-4 and J usage is TRBJ2-3; unclear D gene. This specimen was PBMCs, taken before TCRalphabeta/CD19-depleted stem cell transplant. The CDR3 DNA reads as TGTGCCAGCAGGAACGATTTCACAGATACGCAGTATTTT. It codes for CASRNDFTDTQYF.